The 18 T cell receptor beta chains below come from one sample, sequenced in a study of control samples from healthy donors and cancer patients. Sequencing used immunoSEQ multiplex PCR; TCRdb keeps in-frame clones, though not all of them. The table has about 130,000 clones, about 88% seen once. The specimen was blood. These receptors were obtained from a man aged 50 to 59 in good health.

The gene calls are TRBV14 and TRBJ2-5; D perhaps matches TRBD2 (5 bases). Trimming removed 4 bases from V and 4 bases from J, with 16 bases in between. Germline CDR1 reads SGHDN; CDR2 reads FVKESK. The CDR3 sequence is 15 residues long. The CDR3 reads CASSLFRGSGETQYF. CDR3 coding DNA: TGTGCCAGCAGCCTCTTTCGGGGTAGTGGAGAGACCCAGTACTTC.

The chain is built from TRBV25-1 and TRBJ1-5; D gene ambiguous. The CDR3 runs to 14 residues. Germline assignment: CDR1 MGHDK and CDR2 SYGVNS. V dropped 3 bases and J dropped 4 bases, with 10 bases sitting between them. The CDR3, as DNA: TGTGCCAGCAGTGAGCCTTCGGGAAATCAGCCCCAGCATTTT. It is translated as CASSEPSGNQPQHF.

The CDR3 sequence: CSASEWGSGYTF. In nucleotides, the CDR3 is TGCAGTGCTAGTGAGTGGGGTAGCGGCTACACCTTC. This sequence joins TRBV20-1 and TRBJ1-2; D call uncertain. CDR3 length: 12 amino acids. The ends were cut back, 3 bases at V and 8 bases at J, with 13 bases in the middle. Germline loops: CDR1 DFQATT, CDR2 SNEGSKA (reference sequence).

Within the sample, this clone is medium-sized. The chain joins TRBV10-2 to TRBJ1-1; D uncertain. The CDR3 is 14 residues long. The germline CDR1 and CDR2 sequences are WSHSY and SAAADI. Trimming took 5 bases from V and 0 from J, leaving 10 bases between them. This chain's CDR3 is CASSNDGMNTEAFF. In DNA form, the CDR3 reads TGCGCCAGCAGTAATGACGGGATGAACACTGAAGCTTTCTTT.

The gene calls are TRBV5-4 and TRBJ2-3; 9 bases line up with TRBD1. V was pared by 5 bases and J by 2 bases, with 6 bases of the junction left unmatched. The CDR3 totals 15 residues. Germline V gene lookup returns CDR1 SGHNT and CDR2 YYREEE (reference sequence). The CDR3, as DNA: TGTGCCAGCAGTAGAACAGGGGGCAACACAGATACGCAGTATTTT. This codes for CASSRTGGNTDTQYF.

This clone was seen only once. The gene calls are TRBV2 and TRBJ1-1; TRBD1 might be the D (6 bases). Germline V CDR1 and CDR2: SNHLY, FYNNEI. V was shortened by 7 bases and J by 4 bases, with 22 bases between the two germline ends. This CDR3 spans 16 amino acids. The CDR3 reads CASNKAGTGLFTEAFF. CDR3 DNA: TGTGCCAGCAATAAGGCGGGTACAGGGCTGTTCACTGAAGCTTTCTTT.

This rearrangement joins TRBV24-1 to TRBJ2-3; no definite D call. Germline CDR1 and CDR2: KGHDR and SFDVKD. This CDR3 has 13 residues. Trimming took 3 bases from V and 1 from J, leaving 4 bases between them. For the CDR3, the DNA is TGTGCCACCAGTGATCCGGGCACAGATACGCAGTATTTT. Protein sequence: CATSDPGTDTQYF.

The chain employs TRBV13 and TRBJ2-7, with 7 bases identical to TRBD2. V gave up 0 bases and J gave up 3 bases; unmatched junction bases: 5. The CDR3 is made up of 15 amino acids. Germline assignment: CDR1 PRHDT and CDR2 FYEKMQ (reference sequence). The CDR3, as DNA: TGTGCCAGCAGCTTAGGCCGGGAGGTGGTCTACGAGCAGTACTTC. Translation gives CASSLGREVVYEQYF.

V gene TRBV11-3 combines with J gene TRBJ2-2; 11 nucleotides align to TRBD1. The CDR3 totals 15 residues. CDR1 and CDR2 (germline): SGHNT, YENEEA. The junction had 5 bases not matched to a gene; V was cut back by 5 bases and J by 6 bases. This chain's CDR3 is CASSPRDRGSGELFF. The CDR3 DNA reads TGTGCCAGCAGCCCCCGGGACAGGGGGTCCGGGGAGCTGTTTTTT.

CDR3 DNA sequence: TGTGCCAGCAGCGGACGGGGGCGTGATAGCAATCAGCCCCAGCATTTT. This translates into CASSGRGRDSNQPQHF. This chain joins TRBV21-1 and TRBJ1-5. TRBV21-1 is deemed a pseudogene. This CDR3 has 16 amino acids.

This chain uses TRBV15 with TRBJ1-6; D remains unclear. Germline assignment: CDR1 LNHNV and CDR2 YYDKDF (reference sequence). V gave up 4 bases and J gave up 9 bases, with 13 bases separating them. This CDR3 comprises 14 residues. The CDR3 DNA is TGTGCCACCAGCACGGCCTTATCGGGTTCACCCCTCCACTTT. It codes for CATSTALSGSPLHF.

The rearrangement uses TRBV14 and TRBJ2-5; 10 bases match TRBD2. With 0 bases clipped from V and 0 bases from J, the junction kept 7 bases outside the gene matches. The CDR3 covers 18 residues. Germline V gene lookup returns CDR1 SGHDN and CDR2 FVKESK. CDR3 nucleotides: TGTGCCAGCAGCCAAGATCCTAGCGGGGGCCTCTACCAAGAGACCCAGTACTTC. Translated: CASSQDPSGGLYQETQYF.

The rearrangement joins TRBV7-2 to TRBJ2-7; 9 nucleotides match TRBD1. The CDR3 totals 15 residues. Per the germline V gene, CDR1 is SGHTA and CDR2 is FQGNSA. V lost 4 bases to trimming and J lost 1 base; unmatched junction nucleotides: 5. CDR3 DNA: TGTGCCAGCAGCTCCCGGGACAGGGTATCCTACGAGCAGTACTTC. Translated: CASSSRDRVSYEQYF.

The chain has TRBV28 and TRBJ1-6, with TRBD1 as a possible D gene (5 bases). The germline gives CDR1 MDHEN, CDR2 SYDVKM. Trimming pared 6 bases from V and 10 bases from J, leaving 22 bases between. This CDR3 is 16 amino acids long. CDR3 region: CASRLPGPPLGSPLHF. The CDR3 DNA follows: TGTGCCAGCAGATTACCGGGACCCCCGTTGGGGTCACCCCTCCACTTT.

The chain couples TRBV4-1 to TRBJ1-4; D ambiguous. Trimming cost V 0 bases and J 8 bases, with 16 bases left between them. This CDR3 spans 16 amino acids. CDR1 is MGHRA, CDR2 YSYEKL, per germline. DNA for the CDR3: TGCGCCAGCAGCCAAGATCGCGGGAGGGTAAGAGAAAAACTGTTTTTT. Translating it yields CASSQDRGRVREKLFF.

Comment on this clone: Other DNA sequences from this sample encode an identical CDR3 as well. This sequence joins TRBV11-3 and TRBJ2-7; D may be TRBD1 (5 bases). Trimming removed 1 base from V and 1 base from J, with 8 bases in between. From germline, CDR1 is SGHNT and CDR2 YENEEA. The CDR3 has 14 residues. The CDR3 spells CASSLGRGSYEQYF. The CDR3 bases are TGTGCCAGCAGCTTAGGAAGGGGATCCTACGAGCAGTACTTC. Drawing the rest from reference TRBV11-3 and TRBJ2-7, the complete variable domain is EAGVVQSPRYKIIEKKQPVAFWCNPISGHNTLYWYLQNLGQGPELLIRYENEEAVDDSQLPKDRFSAERLKGVDSTLKIQPAELGDSAVYLCASSLGRGSYEQYFGPGTRLTVT.

This rearrangement joins TRBV5-1 to TRBJ2-3; the D is unclear. Looked up from germline, CDR1 is SGHRS and CDR2 is YFSETQ. The CDR3 has 13 residues. The V and J ends lost 4 bases and 6 bases respectively, with 12 bases between them. The CDR3 reads CASSGLTPDTQYF. CDR3 DNA: TGCGCCAGCAGCGGGCTGACTCCCGATACGCAGTATTTT.

This clone appeared a single time. The chain combines TRBV7-9 with TRBJ1-1; D is ambiguous. Germline loops: CDR1 SEHNR, CDR2 FQNEAQ (reference sequence). The V end was cut by 4 bases, the J end by 11 bases, with 11 bases between. This CDR3 region has 11 residues. The chain's CDR3 is CASSSRLVAFF. CDR3 in DNA: TGTGCCAGCAGCTCCCGACTGGTGGCTTTCTTT.